This T cell receptor (beta chain) was identified in a study of T cell repertoires in cytomegalovirus infection. Looking at the study overall: Indicated by public TCR beta signatures were CMV infection and matching HLA type. Whole-study findings and limits: The ex vivo response was dominated by HLA-C-restricted CMV-specific TCR beta clonotypes. Identification of carriers of CMV plus the relevant HLA was performed using cumulative public TCR beta family frequency.

TCRdb redid the calling of the reads with MiXCR, one entry per CDR3 protein. The sample contains some 600,000 distinct CDR3 sequences, 20% to 25% of which appear only once. The germline V gene has CDR1 SGHTA and CDR2 FQGTGA. V was pared by 3 bases and J by 10 bases, with 6 bases of the junction left unmatched. The CDR3 consists of 15 residues. This clonotype was seen at least ten times. Its antigen remains unknown. This TCR was recovered from a human donor in good health (CMV status not recorded). Some clones in this sample may be carry-over from other donors' samples. This chain connects TRBV7-3 to TRBJ2-1, with 13 bases identical to TRBD2. Sequencing input: CD8+ T cells from PBMCs. The CDR3 region has the DNA TGTGCCAGCAGCTTTTGGGGGACTAGCGGGGAAGAGCAGTTCTTC. It specifies CASSFWGTSGEEQFF.